The 11 T cell receptor beta chains below come from one sample, sequenced in a study of control samples from healthy donors and cancer patients (TCRdb year 2020). The library was prepared using the immunoSEQ multiplex PCR assay. TCRdb obtained this table from immuneACCESS and retained in-frame rearrangements with V and J assigned. These tables miss some clones; where compared with another copy, unresolved V genes account for less than half of the shortfall, and the remainder is unexplained. The sample table holds about 80,000 clones, of which roughly 88% were seen once. The ten most abundant clones make up 11% of the sample. Sequencing was carried out using PBMCs. The source of these receptors is a man in his 60s with head and neck cancer.

This clone has only one observation. The gene calls are TRBV28 and TRBJ1-1; no clear D. The ends were cut back, 0 bases at V and 4 bases at J, with 15 bases in the middle. Germline loops: CDR1 MDHEN, CDR2 SYDVKM. The CDR3 is 16 residues long. In DNA form, the CDR3 reads TGTGCCAGCAGTTTATGGATGGGGAGCTGGAGCACTGAAGCTTTCTTT. It yields the protein CASSLWMGSWSTEAFF.

The chain couples TRBV28 to TRBJ1-5; possible D gene TRBD1, 6 bases. With 7 bases removed from V and 7 bases from J, the gap between germline ends came to 14 bases. CDR3 length equals 13 residues. Germline V gene sequence: CDR1 MDHEN, CDR2 SYDVKM. The CDR3 region is CASKKGGPQPQHF. The CDR3 DNA follows: TGTGCCAGCAAGAAGGGGGGTCCCCAGCCCCAGCATTTT.

The chain joins TRBV20-1 to TRBJ2-7, with unresolved D. V shed 0 bases and J shed 6 bases, with 6 bases lying between them. CDR1 is DFQATT, CDR2 SNEGSKA, per germline (reference sequence). The CDR3 sequence is 11 residues long. The CDR3 protein is CSARDSAEQYF. For the CDR3, the DNA is TGCAGTGCTAGAGATTCTGCCGAGCAGTACTTC.

V gene TRBV7-2 combines with J gene TRBJ2-5, with D unclear. V was clipped by 5 bases and J by 5 bases, with 18 bases between them. This CDR3 contains 15 residues. Germline CDR1 is SGHTA and CDR2 is FQGNSA. The CDR3 DNA is TGTGCCAGCAGCAGTCGGAATCCTCAGATTGAGACCCAGTACTTC. Protein: CASSSRNPQIETQYF.

J is TRBJ2-5 and V is TRBV9; 8 bases align to TRBD2. CDR1 and CDR2 (germline): SGDLS, YYNGEE. Germline trimming cut 3 bases from V and 2 bases from J; bases unmatched to any gene: 0. The CDR3 covers 13 residues. CDR3 DNA: TGTGCCAGCAGCGGACTAGCGCAAGAGACCCAGTACTTC. Its translation is CASSGLAQETQYF.

V usage is TRBV14 and J usage is TRBJ1-2; D is possibly TRBD1 (5 bases). This CDR3 spans 13 amino acids. V was cut by 1 base and J by 6 bases, with 9 bases left in between. Germline loops: CDR1 SGHDN, CDR2 FVKESK. The CDR3 DNA reads TGTGCCAGCAGCCAAGCTGGGGCGGATGGCTACACCTTC. Translation gives CASSQAGADGYTF. The variable domain in full, with the rest retrieved from reference TRBV14 and TRBJ1-2, is EAGVTQFPSHSVIEKGQTVTLRCDPISGHDNLYWYRRVMGKEIKFLLHFVKESKQDESGMPNNRFLAERTGGTYSTLKVQPAELEDSGVYFCASSQAGADGYTFGSGTRLTVV.

This chain uses TRBV9 with TRBJ2-5, with D possibly called TRBD1 or TRBD2 (7 bases each). Looked up from germline, CDR1 is SGDLS and CDR2 is YYNGEE. The germline V and J ends were trimmed by 3 bases and 5 bases, with 17 bases remaining between them. This CDR3 has 15 amino acids. CDR3 sequence (DNA): TGTGCCAGCAGCGAGGTGGGAGGGGGCAGGGAGACCCAGTACTTC. Translating it yields CASSEVGGGRETQYF.

The gene calls are TRBV10-1 and TRBJ1-4; 8 nucleotides match TRBD1. V shed 6 bases and J 6 bases; nucleotides not matched to a gene: 18. The CDR3 runs 18 residues. Germline V gene data show CDR1 as WNHNN and CDR2 as SYGVQD (reference sequence). The CDR3 nucleotides are TGCGCCAGCAGGGATTCTGGACAGGGAAGCGGGGTAGATGAAAAACTGTTTTTT. Protein product: CASRDSGQGSGVDEKLFF.

The chain uses TRBV7-9 and TRBJ2-2; possibly TRBD1 or TRBD2 for D (5 bases each). Germline lookup yields CDR1 SEHNR and CDR2 FQNEAQ (reference sequence). CDR3 length equals 14 residues. Trimming stripped 5 bases from V and 5 bases from J, with 12 bases between. CDR3: CASSLRDPTGELFF. CDR3 nucleotide sequence: TGTGCCAGCAGCCTTAGGGACCCTACCGGGGAGCTGTTTTTT.

The J gene is TRBJ2-3, the V gene TRBV15, with a tentative D call TRBD1 (5 bases). In germline, CDR1 is LNHNV, CDR2 YYDKDF (reference sequence). This CDR3 comprises 16 residues. V was clipped by 0 bases and J by 2 bases, with 12 bases between them. CDR3 region: CATSRDQGSTTDTQYF. For the CDR3, the DNA is TGTGCCACCAGCAGAGATCAGGGAAGTACCACAGATACGCAGTATTTT. The whole variable domain, remainder taken from reference TRBV15 and TRBJ2-3, is DAMVIQNPRYQVTQFGKPVTLSCSQTLNHNVMYWYQQKSSQAPKLLFHYYDKDFNNEADTPDNFQSRRPNTSFCFLDIRSPGLGDTAMYLCATSRDQGSTTDTQYFGPGTRLTVL.

J is TRBJ2-3 and V is TRBV18; 11 bases line up with TRBD2. The V and J ends lost 0 bases and 3 bases, in that order; junction bases with no gene match: 2. Germline-derived CDR1 and CDR2 are KGHSH and LQKENI. The CDR3 has 16 amino acids. Written as DNA, the CDR3 is TGTGCCAGCTCACCACCCGGGACTAGCGGAACAGATACGCAGTATTTT. This translates into CASSPPGTSGTDTQYF.